The next 12 T cell receptor beta chains were all read from a single sample in a study of Ad26.COV2.S vaccination and SARS-CoV-2 variants. Profiling relied on immunoSEQ multiplex PCR, and the TCRdb table lists in-frame clones only, not all of them. The sample shows approximately 500,000 clones, around 88% of them seen only once. Noted treatment: roughly 19 received Ad26.COV2.S at low or high dose, single or two shots; about 5 received placebo; per-sample allocation not given. Collection of the samples took place on day 63 after the first injection of vaccine or placebo. Specimen: peripheral blood, collected in a trial of Ad26.COV2.S vaccine versus placebo. These receptors originate from a person between 18 and 59 years old who received the Ad26.COV2.S COVID-19 vaccine or a placebo.

This clone was seen once. V is TRBV9 and J is TRBJ2-2; 8 positions match TRBD2. The CDR3 length is 15 residues. Germline assignment: CDR1 SGDLS and CDR2 YYNGEE. V trimming: 4 bases; J trimming: 4 bases; junction bases outside the gene matches: 6. This chain's CDR3 is CASSPGLAGTGELFF. CDR3 DNA: TGTGCCAGCAGCCCCGGACTAGCAGGCACCGGGGAGCTGTTTTTT.

The chain uses TRBV19 and TRBJ2-2, with 8 bases fitting TRBD1. The V gene end was trimmed by 4 bases and the J gene end by 6 bases; junction bases not matched to a gene: 7. The CDR3 is 15 amino acids. Germline V gene sequence: CDR1 LNHDA, CDR2 SQIVND (reference sequence). The CDR3 region is CASSSPGQGSGELFF. DNA of the CDR3: TGTGCCAGTAGTAGTCCCGGACAGGGATCCGGGGAGCTGTTTTTT.

This clone was seen more than once but under ten times. This chain links TRBV2 with TRBJ1-3; D is perhaps TRBD1 (5 bases). The CDR3 runs to 14 residues. CDR1 and CDR2 from the germline V gene are SNHLY and FYNNEI. V lost 6 bases and J lost 1, with 10 bases in between. CDR3 sequence: CASSVWGSGNTIYF. In nucleotides, the CDR3 is TGTGCCAGCAGCGTTTGGGGGTCTGGAAACACCATATATTTT.

This clone appeared once. The rearrangement links TRBV6-5 to TRBJ1-2, with 7 nucleotides matching TRBD1. The J segment lost 2 bases and the V segment lost 8 bases, leaving 11 bases of the junction unmatched. Germline CDR1 reads MNHEY; CDR2 reads SVGAGI. This CDR3 spans 15 amino acids. CDR3 loop: CASDGTATGNYGYTF. In DNA, the CDR3 is TGTGCCAGCGACGGGACAGCTACGGGGAACTATGGCTACACCTTC.

The genes are TRBV9 and TRBJ1-4, with TRBD1 identical over 7 bases. The CDR3 sequence is 15 residues long. Germline CDR1 and CDR2: SGDLS and YYNGEE. After removal of 4 bases from V and 5 bases from J, the junction contained 8 bases not matched to a gene. CDR3 loop: CASSPPGGGNEKLFF. The CDR3 bases are TGTGCCAGCAGCCCCCCAGGGGGGGGGAATGAAAAACTGTTTTTT.

This clone has a handful of counts. One junction end disagrees with the germline gene, perhaps due to a read error. The chain couples TRBV6-1 to TRBJ1-1; 7 bases map to TRBD1. CDR3 length: 16 residues. The germline CDR1 and CDR2 sequences are MNHNS and SASEGT. This CDR3 reads CASSEVPTGMKTEAFF. The CDR3 DNA reads as TGTGCCAGCAGTGAAGTTCCGACAGGGATGAAGACTGAAGCTTTCTTT.

To note about this clone: Additional DNA sequences in this sample encode the identical CDR3. This chain joins TRBV9 and TRBJ2-7; the D is unclear. V lost 4 bases and J 0 bases, leaving 11 bases between the germline ends. Per the germline V gene, CDR1 is SGDLS and CDR2 is YYNGEE. The CDR3 sequence is 14 residues long. The CDR3 loop is CASSPRLSSYEQYF. DNA for the CDR3: TGTGCCAGCAGCCCCAGACTGAGCTCCTACGAGCAGTACTTC.

The V call is TRBV5-6, the J call TRBJ1-5; D is unresolved. CDR3 length equals 14 residues. Deletions cut 4 bases from V and 4 bases from J, with 12 bases between. CDR1 is SGHDT, CDR2 YYEEEE, per germline. The chain's CDR3 is CASSRGLENQPQHF. The DNA for the CDR3 is TGTGCCAGCAGCCGCGGGCTCGAGAATCAGCCCCAGCATTTT. Filled out from reference TRBV5-6 and TRBJ1-5, the complete variable domain reads DAGVTQSPTHLIKTRGQQVTLRCSPKSGHDTVSWYQQALGQGPQFIFQYYEEEERQRGNFPDRFSGHQFPNYSSELNVNALLLGDSALYLCASSRGLENQPQHFGDGTRLSIL.

V is TRBV6-5 and J is TRBJ1-1; tentative D call: TRBD1 (5 bases). This CDR3 has 15 amino acids. Germline CDR1 is MNHEY and CDR2 is SVGAGI. Trimming shortened V by 7 bases and J by 5 bases, and 20 bases separated the two germline ends. The CDR3 DNA reads as TGTGCCAGCAAGAGACAGAGGGCTTCGGGAACTGAAGCTTTCTTT. Protein: CASKRQRASGTEAFF.

The gene calls are TRBV29-1 and TRBJ2-5, with unresolved D. CDR1 and CDR2 (germline): SQVTM, ANQGSEA. The germline V and J ends were trimmed by 3 bases and 3 bases, with 11 bases remaining between them. The CDR3 runs 13 residues. The DNA for the CDR3 is TGCAGCGTTGAGGAAAGTCTGAAAGAGACCCAGTACTTC. This translates into CSVEESLKETQYF.

This chain uses TRBV9 with TRBJ1-1; D ambiguous. Per germline, CDR1 SGDLS and CDR2 YYNGEE. The CDR3 is 15 residues long. Trimming cost V 0 bases and J 1 base, with 10 bases left between them. CDR3 protein: CASSVEAGRNTEAFF. The CDR3 DNA reads TGTGCCAGCAGCGTAGAGGCAGGACGGAACACTGAAGCTTTCTTT.

The J gene is TRBJ1-1, the V gene TRBV5-5; 8 bases match TRBD1. V shed 4 bases, J shed 6 bases, and the junction held 8 bases outside the gene matches. The germline gives CDR1 SGHKS, CDR2 YYEKEE (reference sequence). The CDR3 extends over 14 amino acids. CDR3 DNA: TGTGCCAGCAGCCGAAACAGGGGGAGTGCTGAAGCTTTCTTT. Protein sequence: CASSRNRGSAEAFF. Using reference TRBV5-5 and TRBJ1-1 for the parts outside the CDR3, the full variable domain is DAGVTQSPTHLIKTRGQQVTLRCSPISGHKSVSWYQQVLGQGPQFIFQYYEKEERGRGNFPDRFSARQFPNYSSELNVNALLLGDSALYLCASSRNRGSAEAFFGQGTRLTVV.